The 2 T cell receptor beta chains listed next were all sequenced from one sample in a study of neurological immune-mediated disorders. MiXCR, run by TCRdb on the 5' RACE reads, gives a single entry per CDR3 protein. The data contain around 38,000 distinct CDR3 sequences, roughly 15% of them singletons. The specimen sequenced was CD4+ T cells from blood. The receptors were gathered from a woman aged 55 to 70 with HTLV-1-associated myelopathy (HAM/TSP).

Many counts were recorded for this clonotype. J is TRBJ2-3 and V is TRBV20-1, with D possibly matching TRBD2 (5 bases). This CDR3 is built from 14 residues. Deletions cut 6 bases from V and 0 bases from J, with 13 bases between. The V gene's germline CDR1 is DFQATT and CDR2 SNEGSKA (reference sequence). CDR3 in DNA: TGCAGTGCGAAAAGGCGGGTCAGCACAGATACGCAGTATTTT. Residues: CSAKRRVSTDTQYF.

Worth noting for this clonotype: A much larger clone differs by one base, so this may be a read error. This chain links TRBV7-6 with TRBJ1-1, with D uncertain. CDR3 size: 13 residues. V was clipped by 7 bases and J by 11 bases, with 20 bases between them. From germline, CDR1 is SGHVS and CDR2 FNYEAQ. This CDR3 reads CASNPGPRLPAFF. The CDR3 nucleotides are TGTGCCAGCAACCCCGGGCCCCGGTTGCCTGCTTTCTTT.